This TCR beta chain was found in a study of CD8+CD57+ T cells in acquired aplastic anemia. Study-level results: Overlapping CD8+ CDR3 repertoires of patients and controls contained 25 to 35 shared sequences.

Patients chosen for sequencing had shown CD8+CD57+ cell expansion by flow cytometry. Acquired aplastic anemia of severe grade affected all patients. Of note for this clonotype: Its antigen is still unknown. At one of its ends the junction is not consistent with the germline gene, which may arise from a read error.

Genomic DNA provided the template from which TCR beta VDJ and CDR3 profiles were obtained. TCRdb independently ran MiXCR on the reads; one entry per CDR3 protein. Counted here are just over 450,000 distinct CDR3 sequences, around 32% occurring once; the ten biggest clones make up around 0.82%. The germline V gene has CDR1 SNHLY and CDR2 FYNNEI. The CDR3 is made up of 13 amino acids. The J gene is TRBJ2-3, the V gene TRBV2; tentatively, D is TRBD1 (6 bases). This sequence was found in a human donor with aplastic anemia. Sequencing was carried out using sorted CD4+, CD8+, or CD8+CD57+ T cells (not recorded which) from PBMCs. The CDR3 bases are TGTGCCAGCAGTTTAGTTCCGACAGGTACGCAGTATTTT. Its translation is CASSLVPTGTQYF.